Following are 27 T cell receptor delta chains from one sample sequenced in a study of γδ T cells in repeated Plasmodium falciparum infection. Vgamma9/Vdelta2+ and Vdelta2-negative gammadelta T cells were flow-sorted from PBMC for bulk sequencing. TCRdb re-called the multiplex PCR reads through CATT. The sample records tens of thousands of delta-chain clones, approximately 1% being singletons. The sequenced sample was gamma-delta T cells from blood. The receptors here all came from a pool of human donors (malaria-infected and uninfected, not separated).

Only a few counts were recorded for this clone. The TCRdb record carries a much larger clone's protein, which differs from this DNA's translation at residue 10; a read error is the likely cause, and the protein listed here is the DNA translation. The chain recombines TRDV2 with TRDJ4, with 8 bases fitting TRDD3. Because TCRdb records no J gene, it was assigned here through a match of the DNA to germline. Germline loops: CDR1 GEAIGNYY, CDR2 EKD. The V segment lost 0 bases and the J segment 3 bases; nucleotides outside the gene matches: 17. The CDR3 covers 18 residues. This CDR3 is CACDTVGGGCAYEGPLIF. In DNA form, the CDR3 reads TGTGCCTGTGACACCGTCGGTGGGGGATGCGCATACGAAGGACCCCTGATCTTT.

This clone has more than one count but fewer than ten. This may arise from a read error, as a much more abundant clone is one base away. The V segment is TRDV1, and no J call was made; the DNA was not compared with TRDD3, the D call given in the table. Germline CDR1 is TSWWSYY and CDR2 is QGS. This CDR3 spans 22 amino acids. The CDR3 coding sequence is TGTGCTCTTGGGGAACTTCCCAAAGAGCTAGGGATACAGGGGCGACGGGGCGATAAGCTCATCTTT. It is translated as CALGELPKELGIQGRRGDKLIF.

This clone showed up just a few times. A far bigger clonotype differs at one base, so this is likely a read error. Other DNA sequences in the same sample also yield this CDR3. The rearrangement joins TRDV2 to TRDJ1; D possibly corresponds to TRDD3 (5 bases). TCRdb records no J gene; here it was assigned by comparing the DNA to germline. Germline CDR1 and CDR2: GEAIGNYY and EKD. This CDR3 has 17 amino acids. The V end lost 0 bases, the J end lost 0 bases, and 16 bases lay between the germline ends. As DNA, the CDR3 is TGTGCCTGTGACACCGTCTCCGGCATACGAAACACCGATAAACTCATCTTT. Its protein product is CACDTVSGIRNTDKLIF.

This clone was found a few times. A far bigger clonotype differs at one base, so this is likely a read error. Other DNA sequences of this sample code for an identical CDR3. The J segment was not called; the V segment is TRDV2. CDR3 length equals 13 residues. Germline V gives CDR1 GEAIGNYY, CDR2 EKD. CDR3 sequence: CACDPLRTDKLIF. The CDR3 nucleotides read TGTGCCTGTGATCCCCTTCGGACCGATAAACTCATCTTC.

This clone was seen ten or more times. This likely reflects a read error, since a far larger clone is one base away. Other DNA sequences in this sample translate to the same CDR3. The rearrangement uses TRDV1 and TRDJ1, with D possibly matching TRDD3 (5 bases). Trimming took 5 bases from V and 1 from J, leaving 20 bases between them. This CDR3 region has 17 residues. The germline V gene encodes CDR1 TSWWSYY and CDR2 QGS. CDR3 residues: CALGSIRGWGVTDKLIF. The CDR3 DNA reads TGTGCTCTTGGGTCAATTCGAGGGTGGGGAGTCACCGATAAACTCATCTTT.

There are many counts of this clone. TCRdb attributes to this sequence the protein of a much larger clone, which differs from the DNA translation at residue 22; a read error is likely, and the protein displayed is translated from the DNA. The CDR3 loop is CACDTVRPSPSPNWGMGYTDKHIF. The DNA for the CDR3 is TGTGCCTGTGACACCGTTCGTCCCTCCCCTAGCCCAAACTGGGGGATGGGGTACACCGATAAACACATCTTT. The rearrangement links TRDV2 to TRDJ1; 10 positions agree with TRDD3. The CDR3 sequence is 24 residues long. CDR1 GEAIGNYY and CDR2 EKD come from the germline V gene.

This clone has only a few counts. The protein that TCRdb holds for this DNA derives from a much larger clone and differs from the translated DNA at residue 14, which likely indicates a read error; the protein shown here is translated from the DNA. The V gene reported is TRDV2; the J gene is uncalled; the D call in the table, TRDD3, was not verified against the DNA. The germline gives CDR1 GEAIGNYY, CDR2 EKD. The CDR3 runs 16 residues. The CDR3 reads CACDTGRIFGTDKPIF. The CDR3, as DNA: TGTGCCTGTGACACCGGGAGGATCTTTGGGACCGATAAACCCATCTTT.

As for this clone: The protein TCRdb gives is from a much larger clone and does not agree with this DNA's translation at residue 13, likely a read error; the protein shown here comes from the DNA. The chain combines TRDV1 with TRDJ2; D not certain. CDR1 TSWWSYY and CDR2 QGS come from the germline V gene. V was clipped by 4 bases and J by 4 bases, with 25 bases between them. The CDR3 extends over 19 amino acids. CDR3 DNA sequence: TGTGCTCTTGGGGGGCTACGAGCCAGCACCCTAACCCCGACAGCACAACTCTTCTTT. This translates into CALGGLRASTLTPTAQLFF.

This clone was detected ten times or more. Distinct nucleotide sequences in the sample also encode this CDR3. The genes are TRDV1 and TRDJ1; D perhaps matches TRDD3 (9 bases). The CDR3 is 21 amino acids. Germline CDR1 is TSWWSYY and CDR2 is QGS. V was shortened by 4 bases and J by 0 bases, with 30 bases between the two germline ends. The CDR3 protein is CALGAGGLPNNWGTNTDKLIF. The CDR3 DNA reads as TGTGCTCTTGGGGCCGGCGGCCTTCCTAATAACTGGGGGACAAACACCGATAAACTCATCTTT.

Details on this clone: A clone one base away is much larger, so this may be a read error. The chain combines TRDV1 with TRDJ1; weak D call: TRDD3 (5 bases). TCRdb lists no J gene, so it was determined here by aligning the DNA to germline. Germline CDR1 TSWWSYY, CDR2 QGS. This CDR3 has 21 amino acids. DNA of the CDR3: TGCGCTCTTGGGGAACTGCGCCCTCTCAGGGGGGTGCGTACGTACACCGATAAACTCATCTTT. Translated: CALGELRPLRGVRTYTDKLIF.

This clone was detected a few times. This likely traces to a read error, being one base from a far larger clone. Other DNA sequences in the sample encode the same CDR3. The chain carries TRDV1 and TRDJ1; D gene unclear. The J gene was not available in TCRdb and was assigned here by matching the DNA to germline segments. The V end lost 2 bases, the J end lost 0 bases, and 22 bases lay between the germline ends. Looked up from germline, CDR1 is TSWWSYY and CDR2 is QGS. The CDR3 is made up of 19 amino acids. CDR3 loop: CALGEMGPKPMENTDKLIF. The CDR3 DNA sequence: TGTGCTCTTGGGGAAATGGGACCTAAGCCCATGGAGAACACCGATAAACTCATCTTT.

The table lists this clone with a few counts. This DNA translates differently at residue 5 from the TCRdb protein, which is that of a much larger clone; a read error is likely, and the protein shown is the DNA's own translation. The V call is TRDV1, the J call TRDJ1, with unresolved D. The CDR3 totals 12 residues. V was shortened by 6 bases and J by 8 bases, with 13 bases between the two germline ends. In germline, CDR1 is TSWWSYY, CDR2 QGS. The chain's CDR3 is CALGGPRAKLIF. In DNA form, the CDR3 reads TGTGCTCTTGGAGGACCCCGGGCCAAACTCATCTTT.

Note on this clone: The translation of this DNA and the TCRdb protein of a much larger clone differ at residue 15, probably owing to a read error; the protein shown here is translated from the DNA. The rearrangement uses TRDV1 and TRDJ1, with 8 bases matching TRDD2. The length of the CDR3 is 18 residues. The V and J ends lost 7 bases and 10 bases, in that order; junction bases with no gene match: 26. Per the germline V gene, CDR1 is TSWWSYY and CDR2 is QGS. CDR3 residues: CALAVGLPTPLPLELLIF. CDR3 in DNA: TGTGCTCTTGCCGTCGGGCTTCCTACTCCCCTACCCCTAGAACTACTCATCTTT.

A few counts support this clone. TCRdb lists the protein of a much larger clone for this DNA, which differs at residue 14, so this is likely a read error; the protein given here is translated from the DNA itself. V gene TRDV1 combines with J gene TRDJ1; D perhaps matches TRDD2 (5 bases). The CDR3 is 19 amino acids. From germline, CDR1 is TSWWSYY and CDR2 QGS. The CDR3 DNA reads as TGTGCTCTTGGGGCCCCCCCTCCTCCCGGTCCTTCGTACACTGATAAACTCATCTTT. This translates into CALGAPPPPGPSYTDKLIF.

This clone has a handful of counts. Given a far larger clone just one base away, this is likely a sequencing read error. Other DNA sequences in the sample encode the same CDR3. CDR3 protein: CACDIGVSTDKLIF. The CDR3 nucleotides read TGTGCCTGTGACATTGGGGTCAGCACTGATAAACTCATCTTT. The genes are TRDV2 and TRDJ1; a possible D gene is TRDD3 (5 bases). Since TCRdb gives no J gene, matching the DNA to germline was used here to assign it. This CDR3 is built from 14 residues. Germline lookup yields CDR1 GEAIGNYY and CDR2 EKD. V was cut by 2 bases and J by 5 bases, with 14 bases left in between.

Of note for this clone: A read error likely explains why the TCRdb protein, taken from a much larger clone, differs from this DNA's translation at residue 7; the protein shown is translated from the DNA. The chain couples TRDV2 to TRDJ3; D gene ambiguous. The CDR3 contains 18 residues. Trimming pared 1 base from V and 0 bases from J, leaving 12 bases between. The germline V gene has CDR1 GEAIGNYY and CDR2 EKD. In nucleotides, the CDR3 is TGTGCCTGTGACACTACTAGGCAAAGCTCCTGGGACACCCGACAGATGTTTTTC. Its protein product is CACDTTRQSSWDTRQMFF.

This clone showed up just a few times. TCRdb records a much larger clone's protein for this DNA, with a difference at residue 5 that likely arises from a read error; the protein given is the translation of the DNA. V gene TRDV2 combines with J gene TRDJ1, with TRDD3 matching 9 bases. TCRdb does not report a J gene; here it was assigned by matching the DNA to germline references. CDR1 GEAIGNYY and CDR2 EKD come from the germline V gene. CDR3 length equals 17 residues. The V gene end was trimmed by 3 bases and the J gene end by 0 bases; junction bases not matched to a gene: 10. The CDR3 loop is CACDALGDLEYTDKLIF. The CDR3 region has the DNA TGTGCCTGTGACGCTCTGGGGGATCTCGAGTACACCGATAAACTCATCTTT.

The sample holds many counts of this clone. Other nucleotide sequences from this sample produce the same CDR3. This chain joins TRDV1 and TRDJ1; the D gene is possibly TRDD1 (5 bases). V lost 4 bases and J lost 3, with 27 bases in between. The germline CDR1 and CDR2 sequences are TSWWSYY and QGS. This CDR3 contains 19 residues. The CDR3: CALGGHPIPLGNRPDKLIF. Written as DNA, the CDR3 is TGTGCTCTTGGGGGGCATCCCATACCCCTCGGGAATAGACCCGATAAACTCATCTTT.

A remark on this clone: TCRdb's protein for this DNA is that of a much larger clone and differs from the translation at residue 3, likely a read error; the protein shown is the DNA translation. The rearrangement links TRDV1 to TRDJ1, with TRDD3 matching over 9 bases. CDR3 length equals 26 residues. Germline lookup yields CDR1 TSWWSYY and CDR2 QGS. The CDR3 spells CAIGEFDSYIWMASWGIGGYTDKLIF. The CDR3 DNA sequence: TGTGCTATTGGGGAATTCGATTCCTATATATGGATGGCTTCCTGGGGGATCGGGGGTTACACCGATAAACTCATCTTT.

Notes on this clone: The protein held in TCRdb is that of a much larger clone and does not match this DNA's translation at residue 5, likely because of a read error; the protein shown is translated from the DNA. Here the CDR3 reads CACDRLGDSGTDKLIF. Written as DNA, the CDR3 is TGTGCCTGTGACAGACTGGGGGATAGCGGAACCGATAAACTCATCTTT. This chain joins TRDV2 and TRDJ1; TRDD3 matches 11 bases. The J gene is absent in TCRdb and was assigned here via DNA matching to germline. The CDR3 is made up of 16 amino acids. Germline CDR1 and CDR2: GEAIGNYY and EKD. V lost 2 bases and J lost 2; bases outside the gene matches: 6.

Note on this clone: TCRdb attributes to this sequence the protein of a much larger clone, which differs from the DNA translation at residue 7; a read error is likely, and the protein displayed is translated from the DNA. This CDR3 reads CACDTVTTPTDKLIF. Written as DNA, the CDR3 is TGTGCCTGTGACACCGTTACTACCCCTACCGATAAACTCATCTTT. The chain is built from TRDV2 and TRDJ1, with D unresolved. The J gene was missing in TCRdb and was found by matching the end of the DNA to germline. This CDR3 has 15 amino acids. The V and J ends lost 0 bases and 2 bases respectively, with 12 bases between them. CDR1 and CDR2 (germline): GEAIGNYY, EKD.

In this sample, this clone turned up many times. The chain recombines TRDV2 with TRDJ1; 8 bases agree with TRDD3. Germline V lookup: CDR1 GEAIGNYY, CDR2 EKD. Trimming at V came to 3 bases and at J to 0 bases, leaving 14 bases not matched to a gene. This CDR3 is built from 18 residues. The DNA of the CDR3 is TGTGCCTGTGACTCGTATAGGACTGGGGGTTTTTACACCGATAAACTCATCTTT. Protein product: CACDSYRTGGFYTDKLIF.

This clone came up a few times. This DNA translates differently at residue 6 from the TCRdb protein, which is that of a much larger clone; a read error is likely, and the protein shown is the DNA's own translation. The chain carries TRDV2 and TRDJ1, with D possibly called TRDD1 or TRDD3 (5 bases each). TCRdb leaves out the J gene; it was filled in here by matching the DNA to germline. The V and J ends lost 2 bases and 1 base respectively, with 25 bases between them. The CDR3 is 19 residues long. Germline lookup yields CDR1 GEAIGNYY and CDR2 EKD. The CDR3 coding sequence is TGTGCCTGTGACATTTGGAGGACTCCCGTGAAATGGGGCACCGATAAACTCATCTTT. Amino acids: CACDIWRTPVKWGTDKLIF.

Turning to this clone: A far larger clone is a single base away, which makes a read error likely. This sample also contains other DNA sequences that code for the same CDR3. The rearrangement uses TRDV1 and TRDJ1; D is tentatively TRDD2 or TRDD3 (6 bases each). TCRdb is silent on the J gene; assignment here came from matching the DNA to germline. Between the trimmed V and J ends, which lost 0 bases and 7 bases, there was a span of 42 bases. The germline gives CDR1 TSWWSYY, CDR2 QGS. The CDR3 runs 24 residues. The CDR3, as DNA: TGTGCTCTTGGGGAACTAGGATTGCCTTTGAACTCCCTTAGTCTTGGGGATCCTTCCCCTAAACTCATCTTT. This encodes CALGELGLPLNSLSLGDPSPKLIF.

Comment on this clone: It is likely a read error: a sequence one base away is far more abundant. This specimen includes other DNA sequences encoding the same CDR3. TRDV1 is the V gene, and the J gene was not called; the D call in the table, TRDD3, was not verified against the DNA. The CDR3 consists of 19 residues. The germline V gene has CDR1 TSWWSYY and CDR2 QGS. Here the CDR3 reads CALGGLSRSGALYTDKLIF. For the CDR3, the DNA is TGTGCTCTTGGGGGACTCTCGAGGTCGGGGGCCCTGTACACCGATAAGCTCATCTTT.

This clone was counted between two and nine times. The likely explanation is a read error, given a far larger clone one base away. The same CDR3 arises from other DNA sequences in this sample as well. The V segment is TRDV1, and no J call was made; the table gives TRDD3 as D, unverified against the DNA. CDR1 and CDR2 (germline): TSWWSYY, QGS. The CDR3 consists of 21 residues. The CDR3 reads CALGKLGYLERGDIVPDKLIF. The DNA for the CDR3 is TGTGCTCTTGGGAAGCTTGGATATTTAGAGAGGGGGGATATTGTGCCCGATAAGCTCATCTTT.

Comment on this clone: TCRdb pairs this DNA with a much larger clone's protein that differs at residue 18, likely a read error; the protein shown was translated from the DNA. The chain combines TRDV1 with TRDJ1; 11 positions match TRDD3. Since TCRdb gives no J gene, matching the DNA to germline was used here to assign it. CDR3 length equals 22 residues. Germline V gene lookup returns CDR1 TSWWSYY and CDR2 QGS. This chain's CDR3 is CALGGFPTYWGILPQYTGKLIF. As DNA, the CDR3 is TGTGCTCTTGGGGGGTTTCCTACTTACTGGGGGATATTGCCTCAGTACACCGGTAAACTCATCTTT.